Shown below are 28 T cell receptor beta chains from a single sample sequenced in a study of cytomegalovirus exposure and HLA in healthy donors. The PCR contained 60 Vbeta and 13 Jbeta primers. Clones were read by immunoSEQ multiplex PCR, and TCRdb kept only the in-frame ones, dropping some. This repertoire shows 130,000 or so clones, around 73% found once; its top ten account for 1.5%. Sequencing input: PBMCs. The source of these receptors is a female donor in good health and CMV-seronegative.

The rearrangement links TRBV29-1 to TRBJ2-7; weak D call: TRBD2 (6 bases). The length of the CDR3 is 16 residues. Trimming removed 5 bases at V and 1 base at J, with 21 bases between. CDR1 and CDR2 from the germline V gene are SQVTM and ANQGSEA. CDR3 residues: CSVTSAWTTSSYEQYF. CDR3 nucleotide sequence: TGCAGCGTTACATCAGCTTGGACTACCAGTTCCTACGAGCAGTACTTC.

Only a few counts were recorded for this clone. CDR3 sequence reads: CASRQNTEAFF. The CDR3 DNA follows: TGTGCCAGCAGACAGAACACTGAAGCTTTCTTT. V gene TRBV5-4 combines with J gene TRBJ1-1; no definite D call. Germline assignment: CDR1 SGHNT and CDR2 YYREEE (reference sequence). This CDR3 has 11 residues. V was cut by 5 bases and J by 1 base, with 3 bases left in between.

This chain links TRBV10-3 with TRBJ1-1; a possible D gene is TRBD1 (6 bases). Germline V gene data show CDR1 as ENHRY and CDR2 as SYGVKD. Deletions cut 11 bases from V and 1 base from J, with 17 bases between. The CDR3 covers 14 residues. The CDR3 reads CAARGESWNTEAFF. Written as DNA, the CDR3 is TGTGCCGCCAGGGGAGAATCGTGGAACACTGAAGCTTTCTTT.

This chain joins TRBV10-3 and TRBJ2-7; no definite D call. Germline V gene sequence: CDR1 ENHRY, CDR2 SYGVKD. The germline V and J ends were trimmed by 4 bases and 2 bases, with 15 bases remaining between them. The CDR3 totals 15 residues. CDR3 sequence: CAISVVVAGTYEQYF. CDR3 sequence (DNA): TGTGCCATCAGTGTAGTCGTGGCAGGAACCTACGAGCAGTACTTC.

This clone was counted only a few times. The rearrangement links TRBV5-4 to TRBJ1-6, with a weak D call TRBD1 (5 bases). CDR3 length: 17 amino acids. Trimming pared 0 bases from V and 0 bases from J, leaving 10 bases between. Germline V gives CDR1 SGHNT, CDR2 YYREEE (reference sequence). The CDR3 nucleotides read TGTGCCAGCAGCTTGGCAGGGTCGAGCTCCTATAATTCACCCCTCCACTTT. Amino acids: CASSLAGSSSYNSPLHF.

V and J are TRBV10-1 and TRBJ1-4; 10 bases align to TRBD1. The germline CDR1 and CDR2 sequences are WNHNN and SYGVQD (reference sequence). With V trimmed by 2 bases and J by 0 bases, 15 bases remained unmatched. The CDR3 sequence is 21 residues long. As DNA, the CDR3 is TGCGCCAGCAGTGAGAGATTTGGACAGGGGGAAGATAGGACAACTAATGAAAAACTGTTTTTT. Protein product: CASSERFGQGEDRTTNEKLFF.

The DNA of the CDR3 is TGTGCCTGGGCCGTACCCGGGACTAGCGGGATGGATACGCAGTATTTT. This codes for CAWAVPGTSGMDTQYF. The chain couples TRBV30 to TRBJ2-3; 13 positions match TRBD2. V was clipped by 5 bases and J by 6 bases; unmatched bases: 11. This CDR3 is built from 16 residues. From germline, CDR1 is GTSNPN and CDR2 SVGIG (reference sequence).

The rearrangement uses TRBV30 and TRBJ1-1; D may be TRBD1 (5 bases). V lost 1 base and J lost 5, with 8 bases in between. In germline, CDR1 is GTSNPN, CDR2 SVGIG (reference sequence). The CDR3 contains 12 residues. CDR3 sequence reads: CAWSAGGTEAFF. CDR3 nucleotides: TGTGCCTGGAGTGCGGGGGGAACTGAAGCTTTCTTT.

The V and J genes are TRBV5-1 and TRBJ1-1; TRBD1 aligns across 9 bases. V was pared by 4 bases and J by 7 bases, with 14 bases of the junction left unmatched. CDR3 length: 16 amino acids. Germline V CDR1 and CDR2: SGHRS, YFSETQ. The chain's CDR3 is CASSTLPPGQGYEAFF. For the CDR3, the DNA is TGCGCCAGCAGCACATTACCCCCGGGACAGGGATATGAAGCTTTCTTT.

This CDR3 reads CASSFFSAENTEAFF. The CDR3 nucleotides read TGTGCCAGCAGCTTTTTTTCGGCGGAGAACACTGAAGCTTTCTTT. The rearrangement joins TRBV5-6 to TRBJ1-1; D not resolved. Germline V lookup: CDR1 SGHDT, CDR2 YYEEEE. This CDR3 contains 15 residues. Deletions cut 2 bases from V and 1 base from J, with 12 bases between.

The V and J genes are TRBV4-2 and TRBJ1-4; tentatively, D is TRBD1 (6 bases). The CDR3 length is 13 residues. CDR1 and CDR2 (germline): LGHNA, YNFKEQ. V lost 4 bases and J 5 bases, leaving 8 bases between the germline ends. CDR3 bases: TGTGCCAGCAGCCGGCAGGGGAATGAAAAACTGTTTTTT. Its translation is CASSRQGNEKLFF.

This clone was counted once. This chain uses TRBV4-1 with TRBJ2-7, with TRBD2 as a possible D gene (5 bases). Looked up from germline, CDR1 is MGHRA and CDR2 is YSYEKL. The CDR3 spans 16 residues. The V gene lost 0 bases and the J gene lost 0 bases, with 12 bases spanning the gap. The CDR3 coding sequence is TGCGCCAGCAGCCAAGATAAGGCGGGTAGCTCCTACGAGCAGTACTTC. As protein: CASSQDKAGSSYEQYF.

The V gene is TRBV13, the J gene TRBJ1-1; D is unclear. The CDR3 consists of 14 residues. The V end lost 5 bases, the J end lost 4 bases, and 14 bases lay between the germline ends. Germline lookup yields CDR1 PRHDT and CDR2 FYEKMQ (reference sequence). The CDR3 region is CASSITPRGTEAFF. The CDR3 DNA reads TGTGCCAGCAGCATAACTCCGCGAGGCACTGAAGCTTTCTTT.

The chain has TRBV14 and TRBJ2-1, with 15 bases aligning to TRBD2. The CDR3 spans 17 residues. Per the germline V gene, CDR1 is SGHDN and CDR2 is FVKESK. V shed 4 bases, J shed 7 bases, and the junction held 8 bases outside the gene matches. The CDR3 is CASSRKKGLAGGNEQFF. The CDR3 bases are TGTGCCAGCAGCCGAAAAAAGGGACTAGCGGGAGGAAATGAGCAGTTCTTC.

The chain couples TRBV6-6 to TRBJ1-1, with a tentative D call TRBD1 (5 bases). CDR3 length equals 14 residues. The V end was cut by 5 bases, the J end by 1 base, with 11 bases between. CDR1 is MNHNY, CDR2 SVGAGI, per germline (reference sequence). CDR3 sequence reads: CASSQAGGNTEAFF. CDR3 nucleotide sequence: TGTGCCAGCAGTCAGGCCGGGGGGAACACTGAAGCTTTCTTT.

V usage is TRBV4-3 and J usage is TRBJ2-1, with 7 bases aligning to TRBD2. The germline gives CDR1 LGHNA, CDR2 YSLEER. The CDR3 is 12 amino acids. J gave up 9 bases and V 3 bases, and 2 bases lay outside the gene matches. CDR3 in DNA: TGCGCCAGCAGCCAGGGGGGGACTGAGCAGTTCTTC. Translated, it gives CASSQGGTEQFF.

This clone was seen a few times. The chain recombines TRBV9 with TRBJ2-1; possible D gene TRBD1, 5 bases. The V gene lost 3 bases and the J gene lost 1 base, with 14 bases spanning the gap. The CDR3 spans 16 residues. In germline, CDR1 is SGDLS, CDR2 YYNGEE. This CDR3 is CASSDGRTRSYNEQFF. DNA of the CDR3: TGTGCCAGCAGCGATGGAAGGACAAGGTCCTACAATGAGCAGTTCTTC.

The chain has TRBV11-2 and TRBJ2-5, with D uncertain. The length of the CDR3 is 12 residues. CDR1 is SGHAT, CDR2 FQNNGV, per germline. Trimming left V 0 bases short and J 5 bases short, with 4 bases between. The CDR3 coding sequence is TGTGCCAGCAGCTTAGAGAGGGAGACCCAGTACTTC. This encodes CASSLERETQYF.

In this sample, this clone turned up a few times. V is TRBV25-1 and J is TRBJ2-5; 8 bases line up with TRBD1. V lost 5 bases, J lost 3 bases, and 8 bases stayed unmatched. Germline loops: CDR1 MGHDK, CDR2 SYGVNS. CDR3 length equals 15 residues. As DNA, the CDR3 is TGTGCCAGCAGTAAAGGACAGGGTATAGAAGAGACCCAGTACTTC. It translates to CASSKGQGIEETQYF.

This clone is a singleton in its sample. This sequence joins TRBV27 and TRBJ2-1, with 8 bases identical to TRBD2. V was pared by 6 bases and J by 13 bases, with 8 bases of the junction left unmatched. CDR3 size: 12 residues. Germline CDR1 MNHEY, CDR2 SMNVEV (reference sequence). The CDR3, as DNA: TGTGCCAGCAGCTCAACTAGCGGCCCTCAGTTCTTC. This gives the protein CASSSTSGPQFF.

The chain employs TRBV27 and TRBJ2-3; D is uncertain. The V and J ends lost 9 bases and 4 bases respectively, with 11 bases between them. Germline V gives CDR1 MNHEY, CDR2 SMNVEV (reference sequence). The CDR3 runs 12 residues. The CDR3 sequence: CASSMSADTQYF. The CDR3, as DNA: TGTGCCAGTTCGATGTCGGCAGATACGCAGTATTTT.

The sample holds a few counts of this clone. The rearrangement uses TRBV4-3 and TRBJ2-1, with 13 bases that match TRBD2. Losses at the gene ends were 3 bases for V and 9 bases for J; bases not matched to a gene: 14. Germline V gene sequence: CDR1 LGHNA, CDR2 YSLEER. CDR3 length: 18 residues. The CDR3 DNA reads TGCGCCAGCAGCCACAGGGTAGGGGATGGACTAGCGGGAGTTGAGCAGTTCTTC. Its translation: CASSHRVGDGLAGVEQFF.

J is TRBJ2-1 and V is TRBV28; 11 bases agree with TRBD1. The CDR3 has 15 residues. Looked up from germline, CDR1 is MDHEN and CDR2 is SYDVKM. J gave up 2 bases and V 5 bases, and 2 bases lay outside the gene matches. The CDR3 here is CASSPDRGPYNEQFF. CDR3 sequence (DNA): TGTGCCAGCAGTCCGGACAGGGGGCCCTACAATGAGCAGTTCTTC.

The rearrangement uses TRBV5-1 and TRBJ2-3; TRBD1 is a possible D gene (5 bases). The CDR3 has 16 residues. Trimming removed 2 bases at V and 0 bases at J, with 13 bases between. The germline V gene encodes CDR1 SGHRS and CDR2 YFSETQ. This CDR3 is CASSFERQSSTDTQYF. The DNA of the CDR3 is TGCGCCAGCAGCTTCGAAAGACAGTCTAGCACAGATACGCAGTATTTT.

This chain connects TRBV13 to TRBJ1-5, with TRBD1 matching over 7 bases. Germline CDR1 is PRHDT and CDR2 is FYEKMQ (reference sequence). V shed 4 bases and J 4 bases; nucleotides not matched to a gene: 4. This CDR3 region has 14 residues. The DNA of the CDR3 is TGTGCCAGCAGCTCGAGGGACAGTAATCAGCCCCAGCATTTT. Protein product: CASSSRDSNQPQHF.

The chain combines TRBV5-1 with TRBJ2-1, with 11 positions matching TRBD2. The ends lost 4 bases at V and 8 bases at J; junction bases unmatched: 5. CDR1 is SGHRS, CDR2 YFSETQ, per germline. This CDR3 is 14 amino acids long. The CDR3 loop is CASSNSGRADEQFF. As DNA, the CDR3 is TGCGCCAGCAGCAATAGCGGGAGGGCCGATGAGCAGTTCTTC.

V usage is TRBV18 and J usage is TRBJ1-4; the match to TRBD1 covers 8 bases. CDR1 is KGHSH and CDR2 is LQKENI in the germline V gene. The V and J ends lost 5 bases and 2 bases, in that order; junction bases with no gene match: 10. This CDR3 comprises 17 residues. The chain's CDR3 is CASSSRGQDWTNEKLFF. The CDR3 DNA reads TGTGCCAGCTCATCCAGGGGGCAGGATTGGACTAATGAAAAACTGTTTTTT.

This clone was detected only a few times. The chain couples TRBV4-3 to TRBJ1-4; 8 nucleotides line up with TRBD1. Germline loops: CDR1 LGHNA, CDR2 YSLEER. After removal of 4 bases from V and 8 bases from J, the junction contained 6 bases not matched to a gene. The CDR3 sequence is 14 residues long. The CDR3 DNA sequence: TGCGCCAGCAGCCGAGGACAGGGTAGAGAAAAACTGTTTTTT. Its translation: CASSRGQGREKLFF.